What follows describes a single T cell receptor beta chain. This record comes from a study of cytomegalovirus exposure and HLA in healthy donors. 60 Vbeta and 13 Jbeta primers were used in PCR. Produced via immunoSEQ multiplex PCR; TCRdb's table is partial and in-frame only. The data show 270,000 or so clones, nearly 95% seen once. Germline V gene data show CDR1 as ENHRY and CDR2 as SYGVKD. The CDR3 is 14 residues long. The germline V and J ends were trimmed by 5 bases and 8 bases, with 16 bases remaining between them. This receptor was obtained from a girl aged 2-15 years in good health and CMV-seronegative. The rearrangement joins TRBV10-3 to TRBJ2-1, with D possibly being TRBD1 (5 bases). The sample was PBMCs. CDR3 sequence: CAISRIDQGYEQFF. CDR3 bases: TGTGCCATCAGTCGTATTGATCAGGGCTATGAGCAGTTCTTC.